Listed here is a single T cell receptor (beta chain). The antigen is not known. This record comes from a study of graft-versus-host responses after intestinal transplantation. Overall study: Those transplanted obtained multivisceral, liver-intestinal, or isolated intestinal grafts. All recipients got anti-thymocyte globulin induction, then tacrolimus and steroids for roughly three years. Study-wide results and caveats: Where graft-donor T cell macrochimerism was present, patients had high graft-versus-host to host-versus-graft clonal ratios in allografts.

The method was immunoSEQ multiplex PCR; TCRdb's version includes in-frame clones alone and lacks a portion of them. The table lists just under 65,000 clones, more than 90% of them singletons. V was pared by 4 bases and J by 1 base, with 7 bases of the junction left unmatched. Germline loops: CDR1 MDHEN, CDR2 SYDVKM. The CDR3 is 17 amino acids. The sequence was collected from a human donor who was the organ donor for an intestinal transplant. This chain links TRBV28 with TRBJ2-2, with 9 bases that match TRBD1. The starting material was unstimulated CD8+ T cells sorted from spleen or lymph node cells, obtained before transplant. The CDR3 spells CASSSLPGQGNTGELFF. CDR3 nucleotides: TGTGCCAGCAGTTCCTTACCGGGACAGGGGAACACCGGGGAGCTGTTTTTT.